Listed below are T cell receptor beta chains from one sample, sequenced in a study of Tregs in tolerant kidney transplant recipients. Using immunoSEQ multiplex PCR, the repertoire was profiled, and TCRdb retains in-frame clones only, with some absent. The data contain tens of thousands of clones, 91% of them singletons. Sequencing was performed on Tregs from blood. The receptors originated from a human donor in good health. Both conserved end residues are part of each CDR3. Each record gives: CDR3 protein, V gene.

CDR3 protein: CASSLRAGAYNEQFF; V gene: TRBV7-3
CDR3 protein: CASSKPKDTEAFF; V gene: TRBV21-1
CDR3 protein: CASSPAQGRRNTIYF; V gene: TRBV4-1
CDR3 protein: CASSQAGTYFMNTEAFF; V gene: TRBV4-2
CDR3 protein: CASAPPGVREKLFF; V gene: TRBV9
CDR3 protein: CASSLALRNTPSYNEQFF; V gene: TRBV5-1
CDR3 protein: CASSSTGGRHTDTQYF; V gene: TRBV5-6
CDR3 protein: CASSPYSGAYNEQFF; V gene: TRBV18
CDR3 protein: CASSLGGPRFF; V gene: TRBV5-4
CDR3 protein: CASSASQGDEQYF; V gene: TRBV2
CDR3 protein: CASSSSGTGNEKLFF; V gene: TRBV19
CDR3 protein: CASSYSRAVNTEAFF; V gene: TRBV6-6
CDR3 protein: CASRSGTGTGELFF; V gene: TRBV5-4
CDR3 protein: CASSLSGAGANVLTF; V gene: TRBV5-4
CDR3 protein: CATRLGGSPYEQYF; V gene: TRBV6-5
CDR3 protein: CASSPFPVNTEAFF; V gene: TRBV18
CDR3 protein: CASSDRGHWIDQPQHF; V gene: TRBV19
CDR3 protein: CASSPRRGGFYGYTF; V gene: TRBV18
CDR3 protein: CASSSLLSGGNEQFF; V gene: TRBV6-5
CDR3 protein: CASSSLAGYEQYF; V gene: TRBV5-1
CDR3 protein: CASSVGGTGAFYEQYF; V gene: TRBV9
CDR3 protein: CASGTSTDTQYF; V gene: TRBV2
CDR3 protein: CASSQYRGLGNEQYF; V gene: TRBV4-1
CDR3 protein: CASSPLAGGPAGELFF; V gene: TRBV7-7